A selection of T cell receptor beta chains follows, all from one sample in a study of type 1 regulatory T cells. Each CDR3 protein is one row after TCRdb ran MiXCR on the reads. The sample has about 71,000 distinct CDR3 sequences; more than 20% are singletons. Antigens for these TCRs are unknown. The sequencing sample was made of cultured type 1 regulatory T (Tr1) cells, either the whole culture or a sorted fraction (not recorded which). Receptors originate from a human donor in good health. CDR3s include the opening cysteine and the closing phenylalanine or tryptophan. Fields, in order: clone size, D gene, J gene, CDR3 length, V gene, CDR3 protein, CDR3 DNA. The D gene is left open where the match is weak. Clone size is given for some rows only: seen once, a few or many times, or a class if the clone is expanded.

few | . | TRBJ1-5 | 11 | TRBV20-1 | CSAKSNQPQHF | TGCAGTGCAAAAAGCAATCAGCCCCAGCATTTT
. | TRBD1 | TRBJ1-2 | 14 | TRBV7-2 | CASSPKGTGHDYTF | TGTGCCAGCAGCCCGAAGGGGACAGGGCATGACTACACCTTC
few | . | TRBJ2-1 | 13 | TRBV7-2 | CASSPRVVGEQFF | TGTGCCAGCAGCCCTAGGGTAGTCGGTGAGCAGTTCTTC
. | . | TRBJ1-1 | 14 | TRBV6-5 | CASSYGRLNTEAFF | TGTGCCAGCAGTTACGGCCGGCTGAACACTGAAGCTTTCTTT
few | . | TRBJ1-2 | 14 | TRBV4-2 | CASSQDEAGDGYTF | TGTGCCAGCAGCCAAGACGAAGCGGGGGATGGCTACACCTTC
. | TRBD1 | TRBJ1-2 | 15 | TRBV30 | CAWSGSDRGGYGYTF | TGTGCCTGGAGTGGATCCGACAGGGGAGGATATGGCTACACCTTC
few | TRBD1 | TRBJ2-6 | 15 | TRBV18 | CASLLQGPGANVLTF | TGTGCCAGCTTACTACAGGGGCCTGGGGCCAACGTCCTGACTTTC
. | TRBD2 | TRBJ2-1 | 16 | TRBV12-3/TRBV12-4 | CASSPRGLAGGDEQFF | TGTGCCAGCAGTCCGAGAGGACTAGCGGGAGGCGATGAGCAGTTCTTC
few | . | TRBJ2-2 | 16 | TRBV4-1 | CASSRQVLAGTGELFF | TGCGCCAGCAGCCGACAGGTTTTAGCGGGCACCGGGGAGCTGTTTTTT
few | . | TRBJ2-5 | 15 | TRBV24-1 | CATSDPSTSSGTQYF | TGTGCCACCAGTGATCCTAGTACTAGTTCGGGGACCCAGTACTTC
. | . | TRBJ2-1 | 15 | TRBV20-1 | CSALSLQGSHNEQFF | TGCAGTGCCCTATCCCTGCAGGGCAGCCACAATGAGCAGTTCTTC
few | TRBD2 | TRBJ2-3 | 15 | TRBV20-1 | CSAGRLAGAGDTQYF | TGCAGTGCAGGGAGACTAGCGGGAGCCGGCGATACGCAGTATTTT
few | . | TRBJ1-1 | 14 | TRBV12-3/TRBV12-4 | CASSRGQMNTEAFF | TGTGCCAGCAGTCGGGGACAAATGAACACTGAAGCTTTCTTT
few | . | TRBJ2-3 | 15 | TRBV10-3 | CAISFGSGSTDTQYF | TGTGCCATCAGCTTCGGGAGCGGGAGCACAGATACGCAGTATTTT
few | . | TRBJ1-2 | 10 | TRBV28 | CASSRRGCTF | TGTGCCAGCAGTCGTCGGGGCTGCACCTTC
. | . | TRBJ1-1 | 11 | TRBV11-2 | CASSFLFEAFF | TGTGCCAGCAGCTTCTTATTTGAAGCTTTCTTT
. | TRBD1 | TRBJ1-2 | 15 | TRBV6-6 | CASLRWDSANYGYTF | TGTGCCAGCCTAAGGTGGGACAGTGCTAACTATGGCTACACCTTC
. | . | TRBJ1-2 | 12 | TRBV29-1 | CSVQQPNYGYTF | TGCAGCGTTCAGCAGCCTAACTATGGCTACACCTTC
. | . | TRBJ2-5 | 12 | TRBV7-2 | CASSPALQTQYF | TGTGCCAGCAGCCCGGCCCTCCAGACCCAGTACTTC
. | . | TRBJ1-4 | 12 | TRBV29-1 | CSVLIQDHELFF | TGCAGCGTTCTGATACAGGACCATGAACTGTTTTTT
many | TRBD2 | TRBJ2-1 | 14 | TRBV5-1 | CASSGGEPYNEQFF | TGCGCCAGCAGCGGGGGGGAGCCCTACAATGAGCAGTTCTTC
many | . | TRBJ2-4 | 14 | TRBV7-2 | CASSLGLAKNIQYF | TGTGCCAGCAGCTTAGGTCTAGCCAAAAACATTCAGTACTTC
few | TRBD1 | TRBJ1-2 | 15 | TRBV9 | CASSVATGTNYGYTF | TGTGCCAGCAGCGTAGCGACAGGGACTAACTATGGCTACACCTTC
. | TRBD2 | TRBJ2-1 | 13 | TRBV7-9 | CASSLLGGGEQFF | TGTGCCAGCAGCCTACTCGGCGGGGGGGAGCAGTTCTTC
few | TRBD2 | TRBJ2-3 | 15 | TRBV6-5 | CASRALAGGRDTQYF | TGTGCCAGCAGGGCCCTAGCGGGAGGCAGGGATACGCAGTATTTT
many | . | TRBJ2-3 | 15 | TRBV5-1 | CASFPHGSNTDTQYF | TGCGCCAGTTTCCCCCATGGCAGTAACACAGATACGCAGTATTTT
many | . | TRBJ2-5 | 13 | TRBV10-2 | CASSRGTEETQYF | TGCGCCAGCAGCCGGGGTACCGAGGAGACCCAGTACTTC
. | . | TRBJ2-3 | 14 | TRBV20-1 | CSARDAMVKDTQYF | TGCAGTGCTAGGGACGCCATGGTGAAGGATACGCAGTATTTT
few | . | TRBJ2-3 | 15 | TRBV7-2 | CASSLRTLSTDTQYF | TGTGCCAGCAGCTTAAGGACCCTGAGCACAGATACGCAGTATTTT
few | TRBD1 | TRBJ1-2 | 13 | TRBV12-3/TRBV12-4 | CASSAGQGYGYTF | TGTGCCAGCAGTGCGGGACAGGGATATGGCTACACCTTC
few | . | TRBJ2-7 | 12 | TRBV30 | CAWSPSSGEQYF | TGTGCCTGGAGTCCATCCTCAGGAGAGCAGTACTTC
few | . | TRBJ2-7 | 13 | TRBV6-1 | CASSNPSSYEQYF | TGTGCCAGCAGTAACCCCTCGAGCTACGAGCAGTACTTC
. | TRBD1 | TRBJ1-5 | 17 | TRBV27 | CASSLRFGQGAHQPQHF | TGTGCCAGCAGTTTAAGATTCGGGCAGGGGGCCCATCAGCCCCAGCATTTT
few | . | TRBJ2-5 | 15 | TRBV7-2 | CASSDSGPGGGTQYF | TGTGCCAGCAGCGACTCGGGGCCCGGGGGTGGGACCCAGTACTTC
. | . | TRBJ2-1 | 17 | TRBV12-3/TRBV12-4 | CASSLSGLLVSYNEQFF | TGTGCCAGCAGTTTAAGTGGACTACTTGTCTCCTACAATGAGCAGTTCTTC
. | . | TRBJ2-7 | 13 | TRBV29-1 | CSVENAGTLEQYF | TGCAGCGTTGAAAATGCGGGGACCCTAGAGCAGTACTTC
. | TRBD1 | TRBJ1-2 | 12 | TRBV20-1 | CSAGQGSDGYTF | TGCAGTGCTGGACAGGGTAGTGATGGCTACACCTTC
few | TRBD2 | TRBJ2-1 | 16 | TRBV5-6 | CASIRTWGGLYNEQFF | TGTGCCAGCATACGGACTTGGGGAGGGCTCTACAATGAGCAGTTCTTC
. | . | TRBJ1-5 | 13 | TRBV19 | CAISQSFNQPQHF | TGTGCCATTTCACAGTCTTTCAATCAGCCCCAGCATTTT
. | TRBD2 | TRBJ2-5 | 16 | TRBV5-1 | CASSLGPSGSQETQYF | TGCGCCAGCAGCTTGGGGCCTAGCGGGAGCCAAGAGACCCAGTACTTC
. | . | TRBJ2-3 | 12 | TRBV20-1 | CSALPGADTQYF | TGCAGTGCCTTGCCGGGGGCCGATACGCAGTATTTT
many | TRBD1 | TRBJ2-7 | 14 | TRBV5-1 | CASSSRQGSGEQYF | TGCGCCAGCAGCTCAAGACAGGGGAGCGGTGAGCAGTACTTC
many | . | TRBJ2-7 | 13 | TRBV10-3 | CAIRTGDAYEQYF | TGTGCCATCAGAACGGGGGACGCCTACGAGCAGTACTTC
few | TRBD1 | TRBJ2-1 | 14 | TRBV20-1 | CSARPDRENNEQFF | TGCAGTGCTAGGCCGGACAGGGAAAACAATGAGCAGTTCTTC
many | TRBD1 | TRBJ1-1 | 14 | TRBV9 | CASSATGMNTEAFF | TGTGCCAGCAGCGCGACAGGGATGAACACTGAAGCTTTCTTT
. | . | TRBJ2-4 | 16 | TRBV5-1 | CASSFRGGIRDSIQYF | TGCGCCAGCAGCTTTCGAGGCGGGATAAGGGATAGTATTCAGTACTTC
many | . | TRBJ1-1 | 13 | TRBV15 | CATSRGPNTEAFF | TGTGCCACCAGCAGAGGGCCGAACACTGAAGCTTTCTTT